Listed below are T cell receptor beta chains from one sample, sequenced in a study of blood T cell repertoires in COVID-19. Libraries were prepared by immunoSEQ multiplex PCR; TCRdb keeps only in-frame clonotypes and omits some of them. Of around 320,000 clones listed, over 90% are singletons. Material: PBMCs or T cells enriched from blood (not recorded which). These receptors all come from a woman aged 25 to 39 who had been exposed to COVID-19. Both conserved end residues are part of each CDR3. The D gene is left open where the match is weak. Clone sizes are given selectively: once, few, many, or a class where the clone is expanded.

clone_size	v_call	d_call	cdr3_length	j_call	cdr3_nt	cdr3_aa
NA	TRBV19	NA	14	TRBJ1-2	TGTGCCAGTAGTATACGGCGGGGCCTCGATGGCTACACCTTC	CASSIRRGLDGYTF
NA	TRBV10-3	TRBD1	18	TRBJ1-6	TGTGCCATCAGTGCGCTCCAACAGGGGGCGCTTGGTAATTCACCCCTCCACTTT	CAISALQQGALGNSPLHF
NA	TRBV27	NA	15	TRBJ1-2	TGTGCCAGCAGTTTATCGAGCCGCAGGAACTATGGCTACACCTTC	CASSLSSRRNYGYTF
NA	TRBV2	NA	15	TRBJ2-3	TGTGCCAGCAGTGGAGATAGCGGTCGCACAGATACGCAGTATTTT	CASSGDSGRTDTQYF
NA	TRBV9	NA	13	TRBJ1-2	TGTGCCAGCAGAGGGGGTACGGGCTATGGCTACACCTTC	CASRGGTGYGYTF
NA	TRBV6-4	TRBD1	16	TRBJ2-7	TGTGCCAGCAGTGATTTTCCCCTCGGACAGGTTTGGGAGCAGTACTTC	CASSDFPLGQVWEQYF
once	TRBV7-2	TRBD1	15	TRBJ2-7	TGTGCCAGCAGCTTCGCCGGGACAGGGTACTACGAGCAGTACTTC	CASSFAGTGYYEQYF
NA	TRBV19	NA	12	TRBJ2-7	TGTGCCAGTAGTCTCGGACGGGGCGAGCAGTACTTC	CASSLGRGEQYF
NA	TRBV7-9	NA	14	TRBJ1-6	TGTGCCAGCAGCATGAGCCTGAATAATTCACCCCTCCACTTT	CASSMSLNNSPLHF
NA	TRBV4-1	TRBD2	17	TRBJ2-5	TGCGCCAGCAGCCAAGATCAATTGCGGGGGGTGAGAGAGACCCAGTACTTC	CASSQDQLRGVRETQYF
NA	TRBV14	NA	13	TRBJ2-3	TGTGCCAGCAGCCAAGTATGGGGCAATACGCAGTATTTT	CASSQVWGNTQYF
NA	TRBV7-9	TRBD1	15	TRBJ2-5	TGTGCCAGCAGCGCCCCATCAGGGGGCAAGGAGACCCAGTACTTC	CASSAPSGGKETQYF
NA	TRBV6-5	NA	13	TRBJ1-4	TGTGCCAGCAGTCCTTACAGGAATGAAAAACTGTTTTTT	CASSPYRNEKLFF
NA	TRBV27	NA	14	TRBJ1-2	TGTGCCAGCAGTCCAACAGGGACCCCCTATGGCTACACCTTC	CASSPTGTPYGYTF
NA	TRBV10-3	NA	13	TRBJ1-1	TGTGCCATCAGTGAGTCGGCGGGGGCTGAAGCTTTCTTT	CAISESAGAEAFF
NA	TRBV3-1/TRBV3-2	TRBD1	18	TRBJ1-2	TGTGCCAGCAGCCAAGATCCCCATCCGGGACAGGGGGTTGGTGGCTACACCTTC	CASSQDPHPGQGVGGYTF
few	TRBV18	NA	16	TRBJ1-4	TGTGCCAGCTCACCACTGCCGGGGGGGGCGCGTGAAAAACTGTTTTTT	CASSPLPGGAREKLFF
once	TRBV7-8	TRBD1	13	TRBJ1-1	TGTGCCAGCAGCCGTATACAGGGGACTGAAGCTTTCTTT	CASSRIQGTEAFF
NA	TRBV2	TRBD2	14	TRBJ2-2	TGTGCCAAGGAAGGGACTATCACCACCGGGGAGCTGTTTTTT	CAKEGTITTGELFF
NA	TRBV5-5	NA	13	TRBJ1-5	TGTGCCAGCAGCTTTATCCCCAATCAGCCCCAGCATTTT	CASSFIPNQPQHF
NA	TRBV19	TRBD2	15	TRBJ2-1	TGTGCCAGTAGTATCCTAGCGGGGGGCCTGGATGAGCAGTTCTTC	CASSILAGGLDEQFF
NA	TRBV12-3/TRBV12-4	TRBD1	13	TRBJ1-1	TGTGCCAGCAGGACAGGGGGGAACACTGAAGCTTTCTTT	CASRTGGNTEAFF
NA	TRBV2	NA	14	TRBJ1-1	TGTGCCAGCAGTTACAGGTGGGGGAACACTGAAGCTTTCTTT	CASSYRWGNTEAFF
once	TRBV19	TRBD2	17	TRBJ2-2	TGTGCCAGTAGTATAGGGGGAGGACTAGGTGTCGCCGGGGAGCTGTTTTTT	CASSIGGGLGVAGELFF
NA	TRBV10-1	NA	16	TRBJ1-3	TGCGCCAGCACTTATCAAAGTGGCTTCTCTGGAAACACCATATATTTT	CASTYQSGFSGNTIYF
NA	TRBV6-5	TRBD1	14	TRBJ1-2	TGTGCCAGCACCTATGGGACAGGGACAGGTGGCTACACCTTC	CASTYGTGTGGYTF
NA	TRBV18	NA	15	TRBJ1-5	TGTGCCAGCTCACCACTCGGCTGGGGGGTTCAGCCCCAGCATTTT	CASSPLGWGVQPQHF
once	TRBV30	NA	16	TRBJ2-6	TGTGCCTGGAGTCGGAACAGGGTCTCTGGGGCCAACGTCCTGACTTTC	CAWSRNRVSGANVLTF
NA	TRBV10-3	TRBD1	15	TRBJ2-1	TGTGCCATCAGTGAGATTCCCCCAGGGGGCAATGAGCAGTTCTTC	CAISEIPPGGNEQFF
NA	TRBV2	NA	13	TRBJ2-7	TGTGCCAGCGGGGCAGACCGCTCCTACGAGCAGTACTTC	CASGADRSYEQYF
NA	TRBV2	TRBD1	16	TRBJ2-1	TGTGCCAGCAGTCGTGCAGGGACAGGGGTGGAGAATGAGCAGTTCTTC	CASSRAGTGVENEQFF
NA	TRBV19	NA	12	TRBJ1-2	TGTGCCAGTAGGGCTGACATCTTTGGCTACACCTTC	CASRADIFGYTF
few	TRBV2	NA	13	TRBJ1-4	TGTGCCAGCAGTGAAGTCCCTGGCTGGAAACTGTTTTTT	CASSEVPGWKLFF
NA	TRBV5-1	NA	16	TRBJ2-2	TGCGCCAGCAGCCCAAGAGGGGGGGCGAATACCGGGGAGCTGTTTTTT	CASSPRGGANTGELFF
NA	TRBV15	NA	12	TRBJ1-2	TGTGCCACGGCGGGGGGGTACTATGGCTACACCTTC	CATAGGYYGYTF
NA	TRBV4-3	NA	16	TRBJ1-4	TGCGCCAGCAGCCCCGCGGGGGGGAGCCTGAATGAAAAACTGTTTTTT	CASSPAGGSLNEKLFF
NA	TRBV7-2	NA	15	TRBJ1-3	TGTGCCAGCAGCCCGGGTCCAGTTGGAGGAAACACCATATATTTT	CASSPGPVGGNTIYF
NA	TRBV6-5	TRBD2	14	TRBJ2-3	TGTGCCAGCAGTTACCAGCGGGGTACAGATACGCAGTATTTT	CASSYQRGTDTQYF
NA	TRBV7-9	TRBD2	14	TRBJ2-3	TGTGCCAGCAGCCCGAGGACTAGCGGGGGCCAGCAGTATTTT	CASSPRTSGGQQYF
NA	TRBV5-1	TRBD1	16	TRBJ1-1	TGCGCCAGCAGCCCAGGGACAGGGCGGGGGAAGACTGAAGCTTTCTTT	CASSPGTGRGKTEAFF
NA	TRBV9	TRBD1	15	TRBJ2-3	TGTGCCAGCAGCGTAGCTCAGGGGGTCACAGATACGCAGTATTTT	CASSVAQGVTDTQYF
once	TRBV6-1	NA	13	TRBJ2-7	TGTGCCAGCAGTGAGCACAGGGCCTACGAGCAGTACTTC	CASSEHRAYEQYF
NA	TRBV5-4	TRBD1	15	TRBJ2-7	TGTGCCAGCAGCCCGGACAGGGGAGAGTCCTACGAGCAGTACTTC	CASSPDRGESYEQYF
once	TRBV3-1/TRBV3-2	TRBD1	13	TRBJ1-1	TGTGCCAGCAGCCATGGGACAGCTATAGAAGCTTTCTTT	CASSHGTAIEAFF
NA	TRBV3-1/TRBV3-2	TRBD1	15	TRBJ1-2	TGTGCCAGCAGCCAAGATGGGGCCAGGGGGGCCGGCTACACCTTC	CASSQDGARGAGYTF
NA	TRBV6-5	NA	13	TRBJ1-1	TGTGCCAGCCGAGCGAACTGGAACACTGAAGCTTTCTTT	CASRANWNTEAFF
few	TRBV9	TRBD1	16	TRBJ1-2	TGTGCCAGCAGCATTAGCGGGACAGGGGATTCCGTTGGCTACACCTTC	CASSISGTGDSVGYTF
NA	TRBV4-2	TRBD2	20	TRBJ2-3	TGTGCCAGCAGCCAAGTTTCAGTTTCGGGGGCTAGCGGGACCACAGATACGCAGTATTTT	CASSQVSVSGASGTTDTQYF
NA	TRBV7-9	NA	15	TRBJ2-7	TGTGCCAGCAGCTTAAAGAACCGGGGAACGGGCGAGCAGTACTTC	CASSLKNRGTGEQYF
NA	TRBV6-5	NA	15	TRBJ2-2	TGTGCCAGCAGTATTAGACAGGTCCGCACCGGGGAGCTGTTTTTT	CASSIRQVRTGELFF
few	TRBV6-6	TRBD2	17	TRBJ2-7	TGTGCCAGCAGTCGAAATTCACCTAGCGGGGGGTACTACGAGCAGTACTTC	CASSRNSPSGGYYEQYF
few	TRBV11-2	TRBD1	14	TRBJ1-5	TGTGCCAGCAGCTGGGGACAGGTCGGTCAGCCCCAGCATTTT	CASSWGQVGQPQHF
NA	TRBV29-1	NA	14	TRBJ1-2	TGCAGCGTTGCTCCCTTCGGGGCGGGGGTTGGCTACACCTTC	CSVAPFGAGVGYTF
NA	TRBV5-1	TRBD1	15	TRBJ1-2	TGCGCCAGCAGCACAATAGGGGGCGCTAACTATGGCTACACCTTC	CASSTIGGANYGYTF
NA	TRBV5-1	NA	14	TRBJ1-2	TGCGCCAGCAGCCTGGTGACAGACCATTATGGCTACACCTTC	CASSLVTDHYGYTF
NA	TRBV7-9	TRBD2	15	TRBJ2-1	TGTGCCAGCAGCCCGAGCGGAGCGGGGAAGGTTGAGCAGTTCTTC	CASSPSGAGKVEQFF
NA	TRBV15	NA	15	TRBJ1-2	TGTGCCACCAGCAGAGGGGTGGGGAGAGACTATGGCTACACCTTC	CATSRGVGRDYGYTF
NA	TRBV6-6	TRBD1	18	TRBJ1-2	TGTGCCAGCAGTCCCGGACAGGGGGCCCCGATGGATAACTATGGCTACACCTTC	CASSPGQGAPMDNYGYTF
once	TRBV3-1/TRBV3-2	NA	16	TRBJ2-1	TGTGCCAGCAGCCAAGATCGAGTGGGGAGTGACAATGAGCAGTTCTTC	CASSQDRVGSDNEQFF